This T cell receptor beta chain comes out of a study of cytomegalovirus exposure and HLA in healthy donors (dated by TCRdb to about 2017). For context, the study as a whole: In an earlier analysis of 587 of the donors, 276 Gb of sequence data and 90 million to 120 million unique TCR beta sequences from 150 million to 200 million T cells were reported. An early release covering 550 to 650 HLA-typed donors comprised approximately 300 gigabases of sequencing data and some 79 million unique TCR sequences. Of the 300 to 450 genotyped donors, approximately 82% fell in the genetic ancestry cluster associated with self-reported Caucasian donors. The study was designed to test whether signatures of past pathogen exposure could be identified by cataloging public T cell receptors. The study used immunosequencing to profile the T cell repertoires of 666 subjects and linked those repertoires to cytomegalovirus serostatus. Besides the first cohort of approximately 670 subjects, a separate validation cohort made up of 120 different subjects was used. To predict cytomegalovirus infection status, the study brought together high-throughput TCR immunosequencing, statistical association of individual TCRs with disease status, and machine learning. To study patterns of TCR occurrence, a later analysis re-analyzed previously published TCR beta repertoires from 700 or so donors and added high-resolution HLA genotyping. Rather than drawing on any new phenotypic data, the later analysis identified candidate immune exposures from TCR beta sequences and the way those sequences occurred across donors. An earlier analysis of around 580 of the donors used high-throughput TCR beta sequencing to judge whether each TCR beta V gene segment behaved as functional or pseudogenic. Donor age, sex, ethnicity and CMV serostatus were compiled alongside the repertoire data. A later genetic analysis took genome-wide SNP genotypes for about three fifths of the roughly 670 donors and used that subset as a discovery cohort. Every discovery cohort repertoire had been produced on one sequencing platform. HLA typing covered class I and class II loci at four-digit resolution. The number of typed donors differed by locus: roughly 620-640 for A, B, C, DRB1 and DQB1; approximately 520 for DQA1; 600 to 610 for DPA1; and roughly 470 for DPB1. Five DR-DQ haplotypes were treated as single units for association and clustering because of strong linkage in the cohort. Among about 400 genotyped donors of the cohort, an average of around 250,000 unique TCR beta nucleotide sequences was sequenced per donor, of which approximately 19% were non-productive. Summary of the overall study and its limitations: A further reported finding was that TCR beta sequences accurately predicted the HLA-A and HLA-B alleles for most subjects in the first cohort. A later analysis reported that several top co-occurrence clusters appeared linked to parvovirus B19, influenza, CMV and Epstein-Barr virus. Most TCR sequences were seen in very few donors, while some public TCRs were found in many individuals. A few of the identified cytomegalovirus-associated TCR beta chains were confirmed in vitro to be specific for cytomegalovirus antigens. In a later analysis, most CMV-associated TCR beta chains were found to appear HLA-restricted, with HLA associations seemingly driven largely by CMV exposure. At a false discovery rate of 0.05, a later analysis linked roughly 17,000 TCR beta sequences to specific HLA alleles. When HLA alleles, especially DR and DQ, strongly co-occurred, TCR associations were difficult to assign to individual alleles. The earlier analysis of some 560 of the donors excluded some 16 rarely observed V segments, including chromosome 9 orphons, because counts were too low. Only TCR beta chains were sequenced in this cohort, and the absence of alpha or paired-chain data limited detectable features. A cluster of highly shared sequence variants was judged likely to be a technical artifact of the sequencing pipeline. Immune exposure information for the cohort was limited to CMV serostatus. The study gave a list of 150 to 200 TCR beta chains associated with cytomegalovirus. A later genetic analysis reported fewer N-insertions in productive TCRs among donors in an Asian-associated ancestry cluster than the approximately 700-donor mean. According to the authors, the approach could potentially be generalized to other disease states and immunological phenotypes. A later analysis found that TCR association rates varied across HLA loci, with DRB1 alleles showing the most associated TCRs and HLA-C alleles the fewest. Sequencing depth was assumed to be roughly uniform across donors in the presence/absence analyses, though that assumption may not hold. In a later analysis, HLA-associated TCR beta chains showed more clonal expansion and lower generation probabilities than non-associated chains that were equally common. The classifier was reported to diagnose cytomegalovirus status with high specificity and sensitivity in both the original and validation cohorts. In an earlier analysis of more than 500 of the donors, most TCR beta V segments appeared in productive rearrangements about 87% or about 30% of the time, broadly matching IMGT annotations. HLA typing was unavailable for some donors at each locus, so association tests used only the typed subset. Some IMGT-functional V segments, including TRBV6-2 and TRBV6-3, could not be distinguished by the 87-base-pair reads and were therefore excluded. Linkage disequilibrium might explain the correlated functional status among segregating V segments, but an unknown experimental factor could not be ruled out. V-gene and J-gene trimming of TCR beta chains was associated with a missense DCLRE1C variant in a later genetic analysis, and the association was replicated in an independent cohort.

CDR1 and CDR2 were assigned from the germline V gene (reference sequence) as LNHDA and SQIVND. At the junction V is shortened by 7 bases and J by 8 bases, with 20 bases in between. The CDR3 runs 14 residues from the cysteine to the phenylalanine. The sequence is cut down to CDR3 DNA, 42 bases in frame from base 1. Libraries were constructed by the immunoSEQ multiplex PCR assay. For the multiplex PCR, a mixture combining 60 forward primers for TCR Vbeta segments and 13 reverse primers for TCR Jbeta segments was used. Amplification of the CDR3 region of rearranged TCR beta genes was performed with a multiplex PCR assay on genomic DNA. Amplified TCR beta libraries were sequenced as 87-base-pair reads on the Illumina HiSeq System. The authors processed their data as follows. In a later analysis, tens of millions of unique TCR beta chains were counted across the approximately 640 repertoires, and roughly 10 million of these chains were shared by at least two donors. A nearest-neighbor algorithm error-corrected the raw reads and collapsed the reads into unique sequences, merging closely related sequences to remove PCR and sequencing errors. CDR3 sequences were aligned to IMGT reference sequences to assign V, D and J gene segments. For a sequence to be retained, at least a six-nucleotide match to both a V gene segment and a J gene segment was required. A rearrangement was called productive if the CDR3 had no stop codons and remained in frame with V and J, and every other rearrangement was called non-productive. CDR3 was defined according to IMGT convention as the region running from the second conserved V-encoded cysteine to the conserved J-encoded phenylalanine. Sequences without an unambiguous match to a single V gene segment were excluded from the earlier analysis of several hundred of the donors. An earlier analysis of a few hundred of the donors called V segments functional above 56.7% productive rearrangements and segregating when the between-donor standard deviation exceeded 5%. To diagnose cytomegalovirus status from the catalog of TCR beta chain sequences, a statistical classification framework was built. A later analysis assigned V and J genes by comparing TCR nucleotide sequences with IMGT/GENE-DB human TR gene sequences. A later analysis assigned CDR3 sequences and most-parsimonious VDJ recombination scenarios with the TCRdist pipeline. In a later analysis, each TCR beta chain was defined by its CDR3 amino acid sequence together with its V-gene family, and reads lacking a unique V-gene family were excluded. In a later analysis, 450 to 600 highly shared, low-generation-probability nucleotide sequences were removed to address suspected cross-contamination and a sequencing artifact. In a later analysis, a clonal expansion index for each public chain was calculated from normalized within-repertoire ranks of inferred template counts. In a later analysis, generation probabilities were computed with a VDJ recombination model fitted to out-of-frame rearrangements, and the resulting probabilities were checked against IGoR. In a later analysis, hypergeometric tests were used to score TCR-TCR, TCR-HLA and TCR-CMV co-occurrence, with a repertoire-size bias correction applied to TCR pairs. A later analysis estimated false discovery rates by permuting HLA or CMV assignments 20 times. In a later analysis, co-occurring TCRs were grouped using DBSCAN, and TCRdist sequence similarity was added for clustering within HLA-allele-positive subsets. Repertoires with fewer than 30,000 or more than 120,000 public chains were left out of co-occurrence clustering, as were roughly five repertoires with anomalous nucleotide sharing. Held by TCRdb, this immuneACCESS table contains in-frame sequences only and omits some clones. Under half of the omission traces to an unresolved V gene where checked; the cause of the rest is unknown. V, J and clone size are those of that table, while D and trimming were read from the DNA. This sample holds roughly 170,000 clones; roughly three quarters were observed only once. The ten largest clones represent less than 15% of the sample.

A note on this clone: It has no known antigen specificity. Per-base quality was not reported, and no clone a single base away is much larger than it.

In total, 500 to 700 healthy bone marrow donors made up the cohort. At the time of sampling, all cohort members were nominally healthy, though unrecorded immune exposures were likely present. The donor tested CMV seropositive and was one of the 289 seropositive cohort members. A peripheral blood sample was provided by each donor, and peripheral blood mononuclear cells were used for TCR beta sequencing. The Qiagen DNeasy Blood Extraction Kit was used to extract genomic DNA from the blood cell samples. The TCR was taken from a woman aged 45-65 years in good health and CMV-seropositive. The chain employs TRBV19 and TRBJ1-2; a tentative D match to TRBD1 spans 5 bases. The sequencing input was PBMCs. The DNA is as follows: TGTGCCAGTAAGAGGCTCCAGGGAATCGGAGGCTACACCTTC. The translation is CASKRLQGIGGYTF. Here the CDR3 is joined to the reference TRBV19 and TRBJ1-2 genes, and the full variable domain is: DGGITQSPKYLFRKEGQNVTLSCEQNLNHDAMYWYRQDPGQGLRLIYYSQIVNDFQKGDIAEGYSVSREKKESFPLTVTSAQKNPTAFYLCASKRLQGIGGYTFGSGTRLTVV.